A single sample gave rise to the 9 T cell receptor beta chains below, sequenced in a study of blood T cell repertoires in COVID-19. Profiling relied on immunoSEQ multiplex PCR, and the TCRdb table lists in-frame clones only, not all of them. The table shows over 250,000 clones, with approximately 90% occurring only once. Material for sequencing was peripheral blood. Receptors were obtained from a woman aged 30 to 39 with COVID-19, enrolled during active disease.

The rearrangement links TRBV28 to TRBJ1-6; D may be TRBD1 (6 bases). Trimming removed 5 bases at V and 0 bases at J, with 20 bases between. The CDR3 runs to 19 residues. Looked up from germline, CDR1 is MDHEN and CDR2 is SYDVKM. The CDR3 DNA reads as TGTGCCAGCAGTCCCCCCCCGGGACACCAGAGCTCCTATAATTCACCCCTCCACTTT. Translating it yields CASSPPPGHQSSYNSPLHF. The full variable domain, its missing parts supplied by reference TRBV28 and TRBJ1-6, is DVKVTQSSRYLVKRTGEKVFLECVQDMDHENMFWYRQDPGLGLRLIYFSYDVKMKEKGDIPEGYSVSREKKERFSLILESASTNQTSMYLCASSPPPGHQSSYNSPLHFGNGTRLTVT.

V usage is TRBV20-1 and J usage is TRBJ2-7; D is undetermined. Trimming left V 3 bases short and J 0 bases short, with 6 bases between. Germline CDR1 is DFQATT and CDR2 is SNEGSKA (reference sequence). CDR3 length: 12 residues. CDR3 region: CSASPGSYEQYF. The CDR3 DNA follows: TGCAGTGCTAGTCCCGGCTCCTACGAGCAGTACTTC.

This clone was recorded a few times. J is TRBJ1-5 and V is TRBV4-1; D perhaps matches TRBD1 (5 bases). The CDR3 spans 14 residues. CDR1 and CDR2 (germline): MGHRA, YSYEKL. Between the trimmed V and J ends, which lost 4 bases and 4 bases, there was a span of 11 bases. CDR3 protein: CASSRPGRNQPQHF. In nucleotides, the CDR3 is TGCGCCAGCAGCCGACCAGGGCGAAATCAGCCCCAGCATTTT.

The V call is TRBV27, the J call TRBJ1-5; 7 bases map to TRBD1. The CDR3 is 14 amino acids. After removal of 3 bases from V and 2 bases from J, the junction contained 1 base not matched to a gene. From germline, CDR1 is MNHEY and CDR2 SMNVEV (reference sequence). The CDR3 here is CASSFGQGNQPQHF. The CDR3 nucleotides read TGTGCCAGCAGTTTCGGACAGGGCAATCAGCCCCAGCATTTT.

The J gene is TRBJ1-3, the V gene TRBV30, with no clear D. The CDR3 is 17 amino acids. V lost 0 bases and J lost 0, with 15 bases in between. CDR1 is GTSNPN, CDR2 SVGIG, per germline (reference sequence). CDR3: CAWSVGRGGSSGNTIYF. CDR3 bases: TGTGCCTGGAGTGTAGGGCGGGGAGGTAGCTCTGGAAACACCATATATTTT.

As DNA, the CDR3 is TGTGCCCTCCGGGATGTAACTATGTATGGCTACACCTTC. The encoded protein is CALRDVTMYGYTF. This chain joins TRBV30 and TRBJ1-2; the D is unclear. V lost 8 bases and J 5 bases, leaving 18 bases between the germline ends. The CDR3 contains 13 residues. The V gene's germline CDR1 is GTSNPN and CDR2 SVGIG (reference sequence).

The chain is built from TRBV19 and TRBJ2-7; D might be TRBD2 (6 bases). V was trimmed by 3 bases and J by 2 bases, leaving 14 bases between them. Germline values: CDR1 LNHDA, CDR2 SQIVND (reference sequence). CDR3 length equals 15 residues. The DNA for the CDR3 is TGTGCCAGTAGTATGGCCTCCGGGGGAACCTACGAGCAGTACTTC. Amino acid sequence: CASSMASGGTYEQYF. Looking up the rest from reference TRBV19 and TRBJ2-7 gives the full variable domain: DGGITQSPKYLFRKEGQNVTLSCEQNLNHDAMYWYRQDPGQGLRLIYYSQIVNDFQKGDIAEGYSVSREKKESFPLTVTSAQKNPTAFYLCASSMASGGTYEQYFGPGTRLTVT.

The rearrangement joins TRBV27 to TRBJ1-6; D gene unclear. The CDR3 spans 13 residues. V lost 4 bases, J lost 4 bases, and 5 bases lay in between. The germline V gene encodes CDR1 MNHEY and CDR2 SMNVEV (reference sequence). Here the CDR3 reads CASSWLYNSPLHF. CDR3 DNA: TGTGCCAGCAGTTGGCTTTATAATTCACCCCTCCACTTT.

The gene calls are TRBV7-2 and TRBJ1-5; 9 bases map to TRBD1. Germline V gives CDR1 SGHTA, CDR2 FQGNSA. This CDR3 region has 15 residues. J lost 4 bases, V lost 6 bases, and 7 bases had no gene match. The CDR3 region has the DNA TGTGCCAGCAGGAAAACAGGGGGCCCAAATCAGCCCCAGCATTTT. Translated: CASRKTGGPNQPQHF.